The 2 T cell receptor beta chains reported below all come from one sample, sequenced in a study of shared T cell receptors in the human thymus. Clones were read by immunoSEQ multiplex PCR, and TCRdb kept only the in-frame ones, dropping some. Here the sample spans roughly 500,000 clones, approximately 78% being singletons. Separately, the same data were catalogued under a study of human thymus T cells.

Sample: thymocytes. The receptors come from a boy under two years old with a congenital heart defect.

This clone was seen only a few times. This chain links TRBV10-1 with TRBJ2-7; 9 nucleotides match TRBD1. CDR1 and CDR2 from the germline V gene are WNHNN and SYGVQD (reference sequence). The CDR3 is 17 residues long. After removal of 0 bases from V and 5 bases from J, the junction contained 11 bases not matched to a gene. CDR3 DNA sequence: TGCGCCAGCAGTGAGTCGACTCGACAGGGGGGCCGAGACGAGCAGTACTTC. This encodes CASSESTRQGGRDEQYF.

The CDR3 loop is CASPRGTSGRAEHVDTQYF. The CDR3 region has the DNA TGTGCCAGCCCACGAGGGACTAGCGGGAGGGCCGAGCACGTAGATACGCAGTATTTT. The chain links TRBV2 to TRBJ2-3, with 16 bases aligning to TRBD2. This CDR3 region has 19 residues. V shed 8 bases and J 5 bases; nucleotides not matched to a gene: 16. The germline V gene encodes CDR1 SNHLY and CDR2 FYNNEI.